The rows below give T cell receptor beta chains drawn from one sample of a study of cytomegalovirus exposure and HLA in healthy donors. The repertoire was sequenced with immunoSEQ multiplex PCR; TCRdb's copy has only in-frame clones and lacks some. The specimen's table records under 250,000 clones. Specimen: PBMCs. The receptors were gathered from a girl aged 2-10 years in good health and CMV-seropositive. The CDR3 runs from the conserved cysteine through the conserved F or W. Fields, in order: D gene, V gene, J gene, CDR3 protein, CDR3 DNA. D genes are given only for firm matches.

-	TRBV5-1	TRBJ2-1	CASSPRERGNEQFF	TGCGCCAGCAGCCCCCGGGAGCGTGGGAATGAGCAGTTCTTC
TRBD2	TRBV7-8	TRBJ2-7	CASSLGRGLAGEREQYF	TGTGCCAGCAGCTTAGGGAGGGGGCTAGCGGGAGAGCGCGAGCAGTACTTC
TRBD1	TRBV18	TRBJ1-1	CASSLDRVNTEAFF	TGTGCCAGCTCCCTCGACAGGGTGAACACTGAAGCTTTCTTT
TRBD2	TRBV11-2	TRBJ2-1	CASSLVPGGAYNEQFF	TGTGCCAGCAGCTTAGTACCGGGAGGGGCCTACAATGAGCAGTTCTTC
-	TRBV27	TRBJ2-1	CASSFGVNEQFF	TGTGCCAGCAGTTTCGGGGTGAATGAGCAGTTCTTC
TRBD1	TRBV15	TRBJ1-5	CATSPRGDRLNQPQHF	TGTGCCACCAGCCCTCGAGGGGACAGACTTAATCAGCCCCAGCATTTT
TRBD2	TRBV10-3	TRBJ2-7	CATQSGEGSYEQYF	TGTGCCACACAAAGCGGGGAGGGCTCCTACGAGCAGTACTTC
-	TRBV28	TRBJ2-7	CASSPQTYEQYF	TGTGCCAGCAGCCCCCAAACCTACGAGCAGTACTTC
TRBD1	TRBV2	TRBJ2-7	CAREDRGAYEQYF	TGTGCCAGGGAGGACAGGGGGGCCTACGAGCAGTACTTC
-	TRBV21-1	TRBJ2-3	CASSKPSLTSGIWTDTQYF	TGTGCCAGCAGCAAACCATCCTTGACTAGCGGGATCTGGACAGATACGCAGTATTTT
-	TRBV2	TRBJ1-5	CASSERQGLNQPQHF	TGTGCCAGCAGTGAAAGGCAGGGCCTCAATCAGCCCCAGCATTTT
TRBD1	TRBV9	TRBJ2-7	CASSAQGMSYEQYF	TGTGCCAGCAGCGCACAGGGGATGTCCTACGAGCAGTACTTC
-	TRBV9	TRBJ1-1	CASSAAGARTEAFF	TGTGCCAGCAGCGCAGCAGGGGCGAGAACTGAAGCTTTCTTT
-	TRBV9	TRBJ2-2	CASSLIMSGGRNTGELFF	TGTGCCAGCAGCCTAATTATGAGCGGAGGTCGGAACACCGGGGAGCTGTTTTTT
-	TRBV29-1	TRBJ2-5	CSLRLGRQETQYF	TGCAGCCTACGACTCGGGAGACAAGAGACCCAGTACTTC
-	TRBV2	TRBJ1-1	CASAENIEAFF	TGTGCCAGTGCGGAGAACATTGAAGCTTTCTTT
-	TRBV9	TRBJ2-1	CASRGDSSQFF	TGTGCCAGCAGGGGAGATTCTTCGCAGTTCTTC
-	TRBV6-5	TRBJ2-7	CASSYSRDSYEQYF	TGTGCCAGCAGTTACTCGCGGGATTCCTACGAGCAATACTTC
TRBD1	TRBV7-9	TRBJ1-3	CASSGTGQGLRSGNTIYF	TGTGCCAGCAGCGGAACGGGACAGGGTTTAAGGTCTGGAAACACCATATATTTT
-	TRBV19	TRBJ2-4	CASSPRSRLGYQKYF	TGTGCCAGTAGTCCGCGCTCACGGCTAGGTTACCAGAAGTACTTC
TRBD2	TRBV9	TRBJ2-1	CASSVAGGRSANEQFF	TGTGCCAGCAGCGTAGCGGGCGGGAGGTCAGCAAATGAGCAGTTCTTC
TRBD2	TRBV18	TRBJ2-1	CASSPPSGSGGEQFF	TGTGCCAGCTCACCACCTAGCGGGAGCGGGGGTGAGCAGTTCTTC
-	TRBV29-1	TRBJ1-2	CSAEGAGDGYTF	TGCAGCGCGGAAGGGGCGGGGGATGGCTACACCTTC
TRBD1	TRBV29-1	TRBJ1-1	CSVAGQGALGTEAFF	TGCAGCGTCGCGGGGCAGGGGGCTTTAGGAACTGAAGCTTTCTTT
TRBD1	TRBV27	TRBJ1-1	CASGTGTGGTEAFF	TGTGCCAGCGGTACCGGGACAGGGGGCACTGAAGCTTTCTTT
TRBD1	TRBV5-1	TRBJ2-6	CASSFSGTGANVLTF	TGCGCCAGCAGCTTTTCGGGAACAGGGGCCAACGTCTTGACTTTC
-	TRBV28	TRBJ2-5	CASFSQETQYF	TGTGCCAGCTTTAGCCAAGAGACCCAGTACTTC
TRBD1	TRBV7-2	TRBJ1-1	CASSWGTALNTEAFF	TGTGCCAGCAGCTGGGGGACAGCCCTGAACACTGAAGCTTTCTTT
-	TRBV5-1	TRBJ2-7	CASSLDRDYEQYF	TGCGCCAGCAGCTTGGACAGAGACTACGAGCAGTACTTC